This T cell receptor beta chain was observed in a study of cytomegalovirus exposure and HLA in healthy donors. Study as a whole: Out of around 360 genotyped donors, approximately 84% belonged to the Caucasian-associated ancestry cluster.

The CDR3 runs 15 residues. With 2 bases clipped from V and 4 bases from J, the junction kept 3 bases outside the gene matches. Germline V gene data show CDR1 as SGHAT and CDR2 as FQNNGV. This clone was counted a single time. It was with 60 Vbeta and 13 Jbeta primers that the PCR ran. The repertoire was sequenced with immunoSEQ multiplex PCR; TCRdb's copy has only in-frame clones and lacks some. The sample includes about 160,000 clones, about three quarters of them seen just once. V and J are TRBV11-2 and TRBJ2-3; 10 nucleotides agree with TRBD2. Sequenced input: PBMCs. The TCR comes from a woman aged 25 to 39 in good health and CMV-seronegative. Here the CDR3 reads CASSLSSGGADTQYF. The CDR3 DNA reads TGTGCCAGCAGCTTATCTAGCGGGGGAGCAGATACGCAGTATTTT. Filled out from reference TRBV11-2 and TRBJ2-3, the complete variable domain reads EAGVAQSPRYKIIEKRQSVAFWCNPISGHATLYWYQQILGQGPKLLIQFQNNGVVDDSQLPKDRFSAERLKGVDSTLKIQPAKLEDSAVYLCASSLSSGGADTQYFGPGTRLTVL.